This T cell receptor (beta chain) was identified in a study of blood T cell repertoires in COVID-19 (dated by TCRdb to 2020 to 2022). As for the study more broadly: Collaborator samples came from the United States, Italy and Spain and covered acute and convalescent phases of COVID-19. The dataset comprised deeply sampled blood TCRbeta repertoires from subjects exposed to, actively infected with, or recovered from COVID-19. The repertoires were made available in a free public database intended to serve as a resource for research on the immune response to SARS-CoV-2. The samples were drawn from two sources: the first 160 participants of the ongoing ImmuneRACE study, and 950 to 1,500 subjects contributed by 6 global collaborators. Nearly every sample came with metadata listing a de-identified subject ID, COVID-19 status, age in years and sex. The material from the prospective study consisted of cDNA or gDNA derived from T cells, B-cell-depleted T cells, or PBMCs. Where HLA class I and class II types were available, the types were taken from metadata supplied by the sample provider, not from assay-based typing.

Here V drops 2 bases and J drops 3 bases, and the junction holds 5 bases not matched to any gene. From the cysteine up to the phenylalanine, the CDR3 has a length of 15 residues. The retained sequence is limited to the CDR3, 45 bases, with the frame set at the first base. CDR1 and CDR2 were assigned from the germline V gene as ENHRY and SYGVKD. The paper as a whole reports these results and caveats: How much clinical and demographic metadata was included differed by source and by participant, and the metadata was provided uncurated.

With respect to this clone: Its antigen is unknown. No quality values exist for individual bases; no much larger clone is one base distant.

Each collaborating institution followed its own protocols to collect whole blood in K2EDTA tubes. Collaborator samples were shipped for TCRbeta analysis as frozen whole blood, isolated PBMCs, or DNA extracted from either sample type. The immunoSEQ Assay, a bias-controlled multiplex PCR, was used to amplify TCRbeta CDR3 regions from genomic DNA. The paper's processing steps were these. Within the assay, amplification of reference gene primers was used to estimate how many nucleated cells each sample contained. To quantify the absolute abundance of each unique TCRbeta CDR3 rearrangement, sequence reads were collapsed and filtered. For each sample, productive Simpson clonality was calculated by taking the square root of Simpson's diversity index across productive rearrangements. The table was pulled from immuneACCESS by TCRdb, which kept in-frame rearrangements only. Such tables lose some clones; where checked, under half of the loss comes from unresolved V genes, and the rest has no known cause. The DNA gave D and trimming, while V, J and clone size come from that table. The sample table shows about 120,000 clones, and roughly 75% are seen once. Approximately 16% of the sample rests with the top ten.

This chain is built from TRBV10-3 and TRBJ2-3; 7 bases in between match TRBD2. Sequencing used peripheral blood. The sequence was obtained from a man in his fifties or sixties with active or convalescent COVID-19. CDR3 protein: CAISEGGRVTDTQYF. At the DNA level, the sequence is TGTGCCATCAGTGAGGGCGGGAGAGTAACAGATACGCAGTATTTT.